These T cell receptor beta chains were read from a single sample in a study of T cells in Graves' hyperthyroidism and ophthalmopathy. TCRdb ran MiXCR on the multiplex PCR reads and lists one entry per CDR3 protein. The sample contains 360,000 or so distinct CDR3 sequences, 18% of which appear only once. Sequenced material: blood. These TCRs come from a middle-aged woman with Graves' ophthalmopathy. The CDR3 runs from the conserved cysteine through the conserved F or W. The D gene is left open where the match is weak. Only some rows state a clone size, as once, few, many or a class for expanded clones.

>TRBJ2-7|TRBV20-1|.|many
CSARRESGSYEQYF
TGCAGTGCTAGACGGGAGAGCGGGTCCTACGAGCAGTACTTC
>TRBJ2-5|TRBV7-6|TRBD1|few
CASSSDRAGIETQYF
TGTGCCAGCAGCTCCGACAGGGCAGGGATAGAGACCCAGTACTTC
>TRBJ2-2|TRBV29-1|.|.
CSVAGADSGELFF
TGCAGCGTCGCGGGGGCGGATAGCGGGGAGCTGTTTTTT
>TRBJ1-1|TRBV20-1|.|many
CSASSGSWNTEAFF
TGCAGTGCTAGTTCGGGTAGTTGGAACACTGAAGCTTTCTTT
>TRBJ2-5|TRBV9|.|many
CASSVQSSGTETQYF
TGTGCCAGCAGCGTACAATCCTCGGGGACGGAGACCCAGTACTTC
>TRBJ2-2|TRBV2|.|few
CASSEVGGGAGELFF
TGTGCCAGCAGTGAAGTGGGTGGAGGGGCCGGGGAGCTGTTTTTT
>TRBJ2-4|TRBV19|.|.
CASSMRGAKNIQYF
TGTGCCAGTAGTATGAGGGGAGCCAAAAACATTCAGTACTTC
>TRBJ2-5|TRBV6-2/TRBV6-3|.|many
CASRGQPNVRTQYF
TGTGCCAGCAGAGGACAACCTAATGTTCGGACCCAGTACTTC
>TRBJ2-7|TRBV27|TRBD2|.
CASSSGTSGTEQYF
TGTGCCAGCAGTTCCGGGACTAGCGGGACCGAGCAGTACTTC
>TRBJ1-3|TRBV11-2|.|many
CASSLTFQGSSGNTIYF
TGTGCCAGCAGCTTAACTTTTCAGGGGAGCTCTGGAAACACCATATATTTT
>TRBJ1-6|TRBV11-2|.|many
CASSPRAGDSPLHF
TGTGCCAGCAGCCCCCGGGCAGGGGATTCACCCCTCCACTTT
>TRBJ1-1|TRBV9|TRBD1|many
CASSLYGDDRVAEAFF
TGTGCCAGCAGCCTTTACGGGGACGACAGGGTAGCTGAAGCTTTCTTT
>TRBJ1-1|TRBV7-9|TRBD1|many
CASSLVGDRDREAFF
TGTGCCAGCAGCTTAGTCGGGGACAGGGATCGGGAAGCTTTCTTT
>TRBJ2-7|TRBV6-1|TRBD2|many
CASSTGTSGKGQYF
TGTGCCAGCAGCACCGGGACTAGCGGGAAGGGGCAGTACTTC
>TRBJ2-5|TRBV12-3/TRBV12-4|TRBD2|many
CASSLLGLAAAETQYF
TGTGCCAGCAGTTTACTAGGACTAGCGGCCGCGGAGACCCAGTACTTC
>TRBJ2-7|TRBV20-1|TRBD2|many
CSASALADAYEQYF
TGCAGTGCCTCAGCCCTAGCGGACGCCTACGAGCAGTACTTC
>TRBJ1-3|TRBV5-1|.|many
CASSSGGYRAGNTIYF
TGCGCCAGCAGCTCTGGGGGGTACAGGGCTGGAAACACCATATATTTT
>TRBJ1-5|TRBV28|.|.
CASSLAQGINQPQHF
TGTGCCAGCAGTTTAGCCCAGGGGATCAATCAGCCCCAGCATTTT
>TRBJ2-5|TRBV7-3|.|.
CASSPTGSFRETQYF
TGTGCCAGCAGCCCGACTGGTTCTTTTAGAGAGACCCAGTACTTC
>TRBJ1-5|TRBV6-1|.|.
CASTTRPPPQHF
TGTGCCAGCACCACCCGACCGCCGCCCCAGCATTTT
>TRBJ2-5|TRBV12-3/TRBV12-4|.|.
CATSSAREETQYF
TGTGCCACAAGTTCTGCCCGGGAAGAGACCCAGTACTTC
>TRBJ1-2|TRBV27|TRBD1|many
CASSWTGGAFDGYTF
TGTGCCAGCAGCTGGACAGGGGGCGCGTTTGATGGCTACACCTTC
>TRBJ1-3|TRBV6-1|.|many
CASSGRSSGNTIYF
TGTGCCAGCAGTGGCAGGAGCTCTGGAAACACCATATATTTT
>TRBJ1-5|TRBV15|.|many
CATSREGNQPQHF
TGTGCCACCAGCAGAGAGGGAAATCAGCCCCAGCATTTT
>TRBJ2-5|TRBV12-3/TRBV12-4|.|.
CASGFKKTQYF
TGTGCCAGCGGTTTTAAAAAGACCCAGTACTTC
>TRBJ2-5|TRBV20-1|TRBD1|many
CSAETGNQETQYF
TGCAGTGCTGAGACAGGGAACCAAGAGACCCAGTACTTC
>TRBJ1-2|TRBV6-1|TRBD1|many
CASRDTGEWGYTF
TGTGCCAGCAGGGACACAGGGGAGTGGGGCTACACCTTC
>TRBJ2-7|TRBV5-8|.|many
CASSLSSVQYF
TGTGCCAGCAGCTTGTCCTCGGTGCAGTACTTC
>TRBJ1-2|TRBV28|.|many
CATRALTYYYGYTF
TGTGCCACACGAGCCCTGACGTATTACTATGGCTACACCTTC
>TRBJ1-2|TRBV12-3/TRBV12-4|.|.
CASSLGQEDVYGYTF
TGTGCCAGCAGTTTAGGTCAGGAGGACGTCTATGGCTACACCTTC
>TRBJ2-6|TRBV20-1|.|many
CSARGSGANVLTF
TGCAGTGCTAGGGGGTCTGGGGCCAACGTCCTGACTTTC
>TRBJ2-5|TRBV6-1|.|few
CASRLQGAAETQYF
TGTGCCAGCAGGCTCCAGGGAGCTGCAGAGACCCAGTACTTC
>TRBJ1-1|TRBV6-4|.|many
CACSLGTEAFF
TGTGCCTGCAGTTTAGGGACTGAAGCTTTCTTT